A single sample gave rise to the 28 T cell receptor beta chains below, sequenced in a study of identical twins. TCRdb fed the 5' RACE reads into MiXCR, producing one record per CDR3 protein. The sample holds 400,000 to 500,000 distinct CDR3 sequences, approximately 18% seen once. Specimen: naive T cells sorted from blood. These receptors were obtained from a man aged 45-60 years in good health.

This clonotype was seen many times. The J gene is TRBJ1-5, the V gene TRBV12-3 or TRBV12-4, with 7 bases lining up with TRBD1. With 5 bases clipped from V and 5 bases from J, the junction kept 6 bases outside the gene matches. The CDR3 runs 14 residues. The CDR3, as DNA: TGTGCCAGCAGTGACAGGGTAGGGTATCAGCCCCAGCATTTT. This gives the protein CASSDRVGYQPQHF.

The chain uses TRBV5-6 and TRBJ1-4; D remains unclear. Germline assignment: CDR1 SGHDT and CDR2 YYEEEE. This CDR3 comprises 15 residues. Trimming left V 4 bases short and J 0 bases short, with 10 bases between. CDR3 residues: CASSMTGATNEKLFF. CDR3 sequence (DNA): TGTGCCAGCAGCATGACGGGAGCAACTAATGAAAAACTGTTTTTT.

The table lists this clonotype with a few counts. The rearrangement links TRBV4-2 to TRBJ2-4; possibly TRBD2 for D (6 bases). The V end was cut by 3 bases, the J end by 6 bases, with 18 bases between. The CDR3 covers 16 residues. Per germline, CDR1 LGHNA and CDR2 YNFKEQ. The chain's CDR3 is CASSHSRGKGSNIQYF. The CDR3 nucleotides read TGTGCCAGCAGCCACTCCCGGGGGAAGGGTTCAAACATTCAGTACTTC.

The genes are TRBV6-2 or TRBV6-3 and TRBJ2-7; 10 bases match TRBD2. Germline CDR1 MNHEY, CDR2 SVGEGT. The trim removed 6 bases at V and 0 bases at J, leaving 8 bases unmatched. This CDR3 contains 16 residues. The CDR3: CASRPTGTSDSYEQYF. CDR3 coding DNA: TGTGCCAGCAGGCCCACCGGGACTAGCGACTCCTACGAGCAGTACTTC.

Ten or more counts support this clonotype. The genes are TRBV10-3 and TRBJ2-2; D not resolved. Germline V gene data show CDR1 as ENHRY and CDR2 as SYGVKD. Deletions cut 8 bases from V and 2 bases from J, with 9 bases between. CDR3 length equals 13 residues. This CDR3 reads CAIGRGNTGELFF. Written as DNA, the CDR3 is TGTGCCATCGGGCGAGGAAACACCGGGGAGCTGTTTTTT.

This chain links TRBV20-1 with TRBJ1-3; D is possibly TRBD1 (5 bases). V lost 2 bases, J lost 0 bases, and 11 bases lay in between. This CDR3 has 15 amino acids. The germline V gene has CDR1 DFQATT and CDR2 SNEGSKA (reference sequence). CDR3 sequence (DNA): TGCAGTGCTAGATCGGGCGGGGGCTCTGGAAACACCATATATTTT. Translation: CSARSGGGSGNTIYF.

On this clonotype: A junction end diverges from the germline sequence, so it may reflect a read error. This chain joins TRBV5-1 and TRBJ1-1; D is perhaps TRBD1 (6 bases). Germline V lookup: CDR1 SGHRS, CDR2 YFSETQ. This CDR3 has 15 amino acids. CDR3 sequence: CASSLIRGMNNEAFF. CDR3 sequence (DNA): TGCGCCAGCAGCTTGATAAGGGGGATGAACAATGAAGCTTTCTTT.

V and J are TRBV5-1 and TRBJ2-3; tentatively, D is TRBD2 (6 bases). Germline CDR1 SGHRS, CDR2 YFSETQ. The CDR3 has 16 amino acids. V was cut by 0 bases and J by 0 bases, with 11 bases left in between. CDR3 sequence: CASSLGGGPSTDTQYF. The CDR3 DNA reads TGCGCCAGCAGCTTGGGGGGAGGCCCTAGCACAGATACGCAGTATTTT.

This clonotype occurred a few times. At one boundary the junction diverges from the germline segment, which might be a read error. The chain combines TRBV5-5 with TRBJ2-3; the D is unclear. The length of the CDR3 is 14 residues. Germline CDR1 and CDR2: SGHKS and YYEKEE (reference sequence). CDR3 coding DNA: TGTGCCAGCAGCTTGGAGAGGTACACAGATACGCAGTGTTTT. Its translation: CASSLERYTDTQCF. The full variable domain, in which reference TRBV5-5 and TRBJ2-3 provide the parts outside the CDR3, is DAGVTQSPTHLIKTRGQQVTLRCSPISGHKSVSWYQQVLGQGPQFIFQYYEKEERGRGNFPDRFSARQFPNYSSELNVNALLLGDSALYLCASSLERYTDTQCFGPGTRLTVL.

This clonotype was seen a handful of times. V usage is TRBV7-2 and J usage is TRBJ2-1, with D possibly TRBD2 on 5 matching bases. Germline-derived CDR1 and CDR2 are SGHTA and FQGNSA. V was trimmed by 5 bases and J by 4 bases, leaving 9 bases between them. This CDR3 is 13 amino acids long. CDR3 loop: CASSPGVYNEQFF. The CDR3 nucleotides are TGTGCCAGCAGCCCCGGGGTTTACAATGAGCAGTTCTTC.

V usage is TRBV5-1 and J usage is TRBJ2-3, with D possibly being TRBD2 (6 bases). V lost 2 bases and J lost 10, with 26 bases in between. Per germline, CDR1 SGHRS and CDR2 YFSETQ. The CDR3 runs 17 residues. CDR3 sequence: CASSFTGDPNWRVAQYF. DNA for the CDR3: TGCGCCAGCAGCTTTACCGGGGACCCTAATTGGAGGGTTGCGCAGTATTTT.

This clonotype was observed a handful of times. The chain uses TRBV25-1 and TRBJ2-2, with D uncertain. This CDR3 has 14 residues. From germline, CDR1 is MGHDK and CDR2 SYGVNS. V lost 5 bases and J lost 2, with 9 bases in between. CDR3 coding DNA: TGTGCCAGCAGTAAGGCGGCCAACACCGGGGAGCTGTTTTTT. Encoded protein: CASSKAANTGELFF.

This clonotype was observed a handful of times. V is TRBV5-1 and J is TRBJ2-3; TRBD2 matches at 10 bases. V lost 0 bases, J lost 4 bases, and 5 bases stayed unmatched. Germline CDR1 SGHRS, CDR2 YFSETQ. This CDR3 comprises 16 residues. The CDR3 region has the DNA TGCGCCAGCAGCTTGGGGGCTAGCGGGAGTCCAGATACGCAGTATTTT. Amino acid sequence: CASSLGASGSPDTQYF.

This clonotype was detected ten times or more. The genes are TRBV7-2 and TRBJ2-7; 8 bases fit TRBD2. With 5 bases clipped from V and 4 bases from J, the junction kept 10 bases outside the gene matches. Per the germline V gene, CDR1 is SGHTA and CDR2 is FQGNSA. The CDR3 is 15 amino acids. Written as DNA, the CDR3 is TGTGCCAGCAGCCCCCTAGAGCGGGGGCTGTACGAGCAGTACTTC. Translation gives CASSPLERGLYEQYF.

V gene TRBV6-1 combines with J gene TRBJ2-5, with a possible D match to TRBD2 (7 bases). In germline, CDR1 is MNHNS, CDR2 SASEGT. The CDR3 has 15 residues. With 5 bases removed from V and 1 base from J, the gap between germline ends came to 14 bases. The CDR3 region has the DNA TGTGCCAGCAGTATAGGGGGGGTTTTCCAAGAGACCCAGTACTTC. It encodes CASSIGGVFQETQYF.

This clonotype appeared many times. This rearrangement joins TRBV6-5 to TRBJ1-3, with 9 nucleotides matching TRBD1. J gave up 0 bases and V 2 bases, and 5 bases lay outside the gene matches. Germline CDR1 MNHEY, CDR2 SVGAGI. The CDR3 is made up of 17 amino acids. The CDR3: CASSYAGQGISGNTIYF. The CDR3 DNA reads TGTGCCAGCAGTTACGCGGGACAGGGAATCTCTGGAAACACCATATATTTT.

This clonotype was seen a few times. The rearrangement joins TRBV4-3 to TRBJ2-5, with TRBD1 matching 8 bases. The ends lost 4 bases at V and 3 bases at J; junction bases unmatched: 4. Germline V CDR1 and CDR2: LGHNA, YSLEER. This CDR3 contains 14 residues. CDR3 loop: CASSRLTGEETQYF. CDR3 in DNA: TGCGCCAGCAGCCGCCTGACAGGGGAAGAGACCCAGTACTTC.

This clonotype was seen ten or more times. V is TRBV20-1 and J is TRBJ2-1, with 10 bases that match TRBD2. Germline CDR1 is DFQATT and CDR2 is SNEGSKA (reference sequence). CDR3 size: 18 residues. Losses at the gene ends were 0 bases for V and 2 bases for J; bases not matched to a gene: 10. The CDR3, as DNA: TGCAGTGCTAGAGATCTCCCTAGCGGGAGTGGGGCCTACAATGAGCAGTTCTTC. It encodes CSARDLPSGSGAYNEQFF.

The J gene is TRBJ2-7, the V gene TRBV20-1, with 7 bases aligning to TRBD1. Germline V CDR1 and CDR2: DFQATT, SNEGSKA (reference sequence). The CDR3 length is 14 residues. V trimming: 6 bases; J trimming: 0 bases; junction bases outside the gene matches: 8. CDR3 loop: CSARQGYGSYEQYF. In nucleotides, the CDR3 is TGCAGTGCAAGACAGGGTTACGGCTCCTACGAGCAGTACTTC.

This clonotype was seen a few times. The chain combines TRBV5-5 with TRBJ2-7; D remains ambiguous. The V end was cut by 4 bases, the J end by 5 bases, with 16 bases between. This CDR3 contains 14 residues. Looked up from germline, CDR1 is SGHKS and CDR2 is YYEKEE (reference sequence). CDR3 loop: CASSRYRIPNEQYF. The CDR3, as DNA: TGTGCCAGCAGCCGATACCGTATCCCCAACGAGCAGTACTTC.

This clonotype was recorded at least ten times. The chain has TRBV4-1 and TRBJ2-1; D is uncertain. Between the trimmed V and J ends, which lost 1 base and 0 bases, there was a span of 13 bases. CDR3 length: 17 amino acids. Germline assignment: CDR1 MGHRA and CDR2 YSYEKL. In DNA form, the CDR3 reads TGCGCCAGCAGCCAAGGTCCTCGGATTAGCTCCTACAATGAGCAGTTCTTC. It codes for CASSQGPRISSYNEQFF.

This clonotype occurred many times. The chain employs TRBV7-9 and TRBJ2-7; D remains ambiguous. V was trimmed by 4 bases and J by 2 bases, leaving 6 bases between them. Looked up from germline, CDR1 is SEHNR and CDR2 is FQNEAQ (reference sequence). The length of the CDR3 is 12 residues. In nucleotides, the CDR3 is TGTGCCAGCAGCTGGACCCCCTACGAGCAGTACTTC. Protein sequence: CASSWTPYEQYF.

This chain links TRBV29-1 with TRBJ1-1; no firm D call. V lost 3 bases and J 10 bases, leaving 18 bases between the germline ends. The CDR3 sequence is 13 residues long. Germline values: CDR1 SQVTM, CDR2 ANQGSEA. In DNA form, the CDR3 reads TGCAGCGTTGAGCACCGCCAGGCTTATCTAGCTTTCTTT. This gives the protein CSVEHRQAYLAFF.

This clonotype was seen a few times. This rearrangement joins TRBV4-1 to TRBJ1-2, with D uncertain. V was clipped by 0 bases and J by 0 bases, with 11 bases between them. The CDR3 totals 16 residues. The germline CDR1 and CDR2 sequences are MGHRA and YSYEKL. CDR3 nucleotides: TGCGCCAGCAGCCAAGACAATTCGGGAGCTAACTATGGCTACACCTTC. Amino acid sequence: CASSQDNSGANYGYTF.

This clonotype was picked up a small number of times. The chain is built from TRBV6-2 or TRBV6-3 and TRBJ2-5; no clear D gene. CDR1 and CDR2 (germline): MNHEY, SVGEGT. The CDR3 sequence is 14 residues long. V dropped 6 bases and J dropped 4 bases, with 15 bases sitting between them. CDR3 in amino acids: CASRSPGPGETQYF. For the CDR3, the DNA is TGTGCCAGCAGGAGTCCCGGGCCAGGAGAGACCCAGTACTTC.

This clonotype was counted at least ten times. The CDR3 region has the DNA TGCAGTGCTATTGCGGGGGGGCCGGAGACCCAGTACTTC. It yields the protein CSAIAGGPETQYF. This chain connects TRBV20-1 to TRBJ2-5; 9 positions match TRBD2. This CDR3 region has 13 residues. Per the germline V gene, CDR1 is DFQATT and CDR2 is SNEGSKA (reference sequence). The V gene end was trimmed by 4 bases and the J gene end by 5 bases; junction bases not matched to a gene: 5.

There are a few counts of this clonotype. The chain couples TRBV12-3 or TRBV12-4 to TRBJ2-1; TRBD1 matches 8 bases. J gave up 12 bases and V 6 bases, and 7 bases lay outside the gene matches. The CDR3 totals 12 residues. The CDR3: CASRTQGGGQFF. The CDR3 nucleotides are TGTGCCAGCAGGACACAGGGGGGTGGGCAGTTCTTC.

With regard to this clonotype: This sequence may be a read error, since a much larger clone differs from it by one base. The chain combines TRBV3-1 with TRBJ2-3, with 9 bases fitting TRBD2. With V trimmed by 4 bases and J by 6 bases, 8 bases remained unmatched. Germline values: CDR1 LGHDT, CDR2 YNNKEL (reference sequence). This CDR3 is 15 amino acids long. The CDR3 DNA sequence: TGTGCCAGCAGCCGAGGGCCTAGCGGGGTTGATACGCAGTATTTT. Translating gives CASSRGPSGVDTQYF.